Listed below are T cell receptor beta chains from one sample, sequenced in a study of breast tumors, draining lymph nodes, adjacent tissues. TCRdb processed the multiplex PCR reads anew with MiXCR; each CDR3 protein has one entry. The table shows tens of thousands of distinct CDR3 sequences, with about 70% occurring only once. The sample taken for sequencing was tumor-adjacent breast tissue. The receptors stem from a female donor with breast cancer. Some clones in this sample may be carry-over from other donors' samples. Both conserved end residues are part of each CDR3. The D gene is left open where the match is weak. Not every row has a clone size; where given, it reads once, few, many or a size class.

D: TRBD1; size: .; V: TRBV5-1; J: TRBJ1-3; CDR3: CASSLDRVGGNTIYF; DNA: TGCGCCAGCAGCCTCGACAGGGTGGGCGGAAACACCATATATTTT
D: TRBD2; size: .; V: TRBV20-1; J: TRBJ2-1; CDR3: CSARDETSGSWNTFF; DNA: TGCAGTGCTAGAGATGAGACTAGCGGGAGCTGGAACACGTTCTTC
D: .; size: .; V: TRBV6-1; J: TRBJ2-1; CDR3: CASSGVSVSSYNEQFF; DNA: TGTGCCAGCAGTGGAGTATCCGTTAGCTCCTACAATGAGCAGTTCTTC
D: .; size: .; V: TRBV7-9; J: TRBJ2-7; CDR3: CASTSWTGCEQYF; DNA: TGTGCCAGCACCTCATGGACTGGCTGCGAGCAGTACTTC
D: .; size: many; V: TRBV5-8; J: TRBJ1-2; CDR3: CASSLFGRVPYGYTF; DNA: TGTGCCAGCAGCTTGTTCGGCAGGGTTCCCTATGGCTACACCTTC
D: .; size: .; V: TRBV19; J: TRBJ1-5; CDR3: CASSIEAGGLVSNQPQHF; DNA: TGTGCCAGTAGTATAGAGGCAGGAGGGTTGGTTAGCAATCAGCCCCAGCATTTT
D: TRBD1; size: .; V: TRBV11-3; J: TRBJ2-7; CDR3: CASRAGGPYDYEQYF; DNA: TGTGCCAGCAGGGCAGGGGGCCCCTATGACTACGAGCAGTACTTC
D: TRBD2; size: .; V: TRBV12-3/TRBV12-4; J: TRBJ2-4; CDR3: CACSVREGLGIQYF; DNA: TGTGCCTGCAGTGTGCGGGAGGGACTCGGCATTCAGTACTTC
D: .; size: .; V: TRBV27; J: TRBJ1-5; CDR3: CASSPETSGKTDTQHF; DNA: TGTGCCAGCAGTCCCGAGACTAGCGGGAAAACAGATACGCAGCATTTT
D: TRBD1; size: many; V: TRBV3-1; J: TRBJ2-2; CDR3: CASGTGIRFSGELFF; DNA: TGTGCCAGCGGGACAGGGATTCGATTTTCCGGGGAGCTGTTTTTT
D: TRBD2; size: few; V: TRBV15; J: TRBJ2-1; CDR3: CATSRVTGGDYNEQFF; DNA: TGTGCCACCAGCAGAGTTACGGGAGGCGACTACAATGAGCAGTTCTTC
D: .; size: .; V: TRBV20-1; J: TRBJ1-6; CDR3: CSARVVGGSTFGSPLHF; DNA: TGCAGTGCTAGAGTAGTGGGCGGCTCCACCTTCGGGTCACCCCTCCACTTT
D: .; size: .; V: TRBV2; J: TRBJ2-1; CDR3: CASSEARLNEQFF; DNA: TGTGCCAGCAGTGAAGCTCGACTCAATGAGCAGTTCTTC
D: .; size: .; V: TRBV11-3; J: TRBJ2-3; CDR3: CASSSNQEGDTQYF; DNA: TGTGCCAGCAGCTCAAATCAGGAGGGAGATACGCAGTATTTT
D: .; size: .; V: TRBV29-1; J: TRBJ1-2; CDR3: CSIEAASGYTF; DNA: TGCAGCATTGAAGCAGCGTCGGGCTACACCTTC
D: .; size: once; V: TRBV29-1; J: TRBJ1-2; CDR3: CSVEDRDKNYGYTF; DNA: TGCAGCGTTGAAGACCGAGACAAGAACTATGGCTACACCTTC
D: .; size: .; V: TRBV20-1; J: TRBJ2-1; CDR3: CSARDINEQFF; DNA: TGCAGTGCTAGAGATATTAATGAGCAGTTCTTC
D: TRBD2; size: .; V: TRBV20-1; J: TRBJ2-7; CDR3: CSARIYPGGYEQYF; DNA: TGCAGTGCTAGAATTTATCCGGGAGGCTACGAGCAGTACTTC
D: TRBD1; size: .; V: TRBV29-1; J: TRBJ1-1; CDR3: CSVVDRAKTLNTEAFF; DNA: TGCAGCGTCGTTGACAGGGCCAAAACCTTGAACACTGAAGCTTTCTTT
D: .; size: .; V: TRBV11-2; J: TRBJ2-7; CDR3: CASSLLTVGSLPRGEQYF; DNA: TGTGCCAGCAGCTTACTAACGGTGGGTAGCCTACCCAGGGGCGAGCAGTACTTC
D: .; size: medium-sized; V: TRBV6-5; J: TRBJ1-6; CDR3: CASSSYRRPNSPLHF; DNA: TGTGCCAGCAGTTCCTACAGGCGCCCGAATTCACCCCTCCACTTT
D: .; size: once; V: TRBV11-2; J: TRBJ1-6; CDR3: CASSPVNRPLHF; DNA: TGTGCCAGCAGCCCCGTTAATCGGCCCCTCCACTTT
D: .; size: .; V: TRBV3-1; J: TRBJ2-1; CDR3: CASSQGLSEQFF; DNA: TGTGCCAGCAGCCAAGGGCTGTCTGAGCAGTTCTTC
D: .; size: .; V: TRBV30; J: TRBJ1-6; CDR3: CAWSVGGVSSPLHF; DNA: TGTGCCTGGAGTGTTGGGGGGGTTTCTTCACCCCTCCACTTT
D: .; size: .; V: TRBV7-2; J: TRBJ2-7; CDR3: CASSRRAVSYEQYF; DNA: TGTGCCAGCAGCCGAAGGGCCGTCTCCTACGAGCAGTACTTC
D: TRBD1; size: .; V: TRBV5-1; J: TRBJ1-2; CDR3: CASSFTAGQALGYTF; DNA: TGCGCCAGCAGCTTCACAGCGGGACAGGCGTTGGGCTACACCTTC
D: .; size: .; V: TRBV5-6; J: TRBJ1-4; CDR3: CASSLVGTGTVNEKLFF; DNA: .
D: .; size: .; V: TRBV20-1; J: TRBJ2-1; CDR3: CSARLAEQFF; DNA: TGCAGTGCTAGACTAGCTGAGCAGTTCTTC
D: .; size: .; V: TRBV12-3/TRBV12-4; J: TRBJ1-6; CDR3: CASSEGRTELNSPLHF; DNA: TGTGCCAGCAGTGAAGGGAGGACGGAATTGAATTCACCCCTCCACTTT
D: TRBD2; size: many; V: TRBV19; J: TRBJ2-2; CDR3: CASSIRAGGPTGELFF; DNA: TGTGCCAGTAGTATTCGAGCGGGAGGGCCCACCGGGGAGCTGTTTTTT
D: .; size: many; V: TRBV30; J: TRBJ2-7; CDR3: CAWSTRHGTYEQYF; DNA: TGTGCCTGGAGCACTAGACATGGGACCTACGAGCAGTACTTC
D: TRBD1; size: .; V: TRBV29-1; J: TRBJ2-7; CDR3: CSVEDTGAYEQYF; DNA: TGCAGCGTAGAAGATACAGGGGCCTACGAGCAGTACTTC
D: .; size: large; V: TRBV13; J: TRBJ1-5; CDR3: CASSLGHRNQPQHF; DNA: TGTGCCAGCAGCTTAGGCCACAGGAATCAGCCCCAGCATTTT
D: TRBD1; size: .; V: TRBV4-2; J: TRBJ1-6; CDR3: CASSQDGTENSPLHF; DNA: TGTGCCAGCAGCCAAGATGGGACAGAGAATTCACCCCTCCACTTT
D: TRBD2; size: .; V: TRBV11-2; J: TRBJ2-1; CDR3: CASSPLAGAHNEQFF; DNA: TGTGCCAGCAGCCCACTAGCGGGAGCACACAATGAGCAGTTCTTC
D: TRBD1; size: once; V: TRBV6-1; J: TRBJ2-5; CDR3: CASSEGTGGSLRQETQYF; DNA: TGTGCCAGCAGTGAAGGGACAGGGGGGAGCTTACGTCAAGAGACCCAGTACTTC
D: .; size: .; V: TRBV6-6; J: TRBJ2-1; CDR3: CASSYTLDYHHEQFF; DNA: TGTGCCAGCAGTTACACCTTGGACTACCACCATGAGCAGTTCTTC
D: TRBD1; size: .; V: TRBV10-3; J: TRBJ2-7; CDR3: CAIRSTGGAYEQYF; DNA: TGTGCCATCAGATCGACAGGGGGGGCTTACGAGCAGTACTTC
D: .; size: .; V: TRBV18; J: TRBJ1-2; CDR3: CASSPPGGHGYTF; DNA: TGTGCCAGCTCACCACCGGGGGGACATGGCTACACCTTC
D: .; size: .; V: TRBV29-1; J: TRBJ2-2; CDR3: CSVERPGAVTGELFF; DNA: TGCAGCGTTGAGCGTCCGGGGGCCGTCACCGGGGAGCTGTTTTTT
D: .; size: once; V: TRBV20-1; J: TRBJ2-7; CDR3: CSASSGLGSYEQYF; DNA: TGCAGTGCTAGTTCGGGATTGGGGTCCTACGAGCAGTACTTC
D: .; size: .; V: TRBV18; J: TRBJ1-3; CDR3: CASSPQDASAGNTIYF; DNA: TGTGCCAGCTCACCACAAGACGCTTCGGCTGGAAACACCATATATTTT
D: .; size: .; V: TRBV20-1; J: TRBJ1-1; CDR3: CSANGENTEAFF; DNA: TGCAGTGCTAATGGGGAGAACACTGAAGCTTTCTTT
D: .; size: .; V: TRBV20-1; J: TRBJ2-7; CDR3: CSARAGSSYEQYF; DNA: TGCAGTGCTAGGGCGGGATCCTCCTACGAGCAGTACTTC
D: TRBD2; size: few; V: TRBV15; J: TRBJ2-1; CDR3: CATSRDLGGEQFF; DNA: TGTGCCACCAGCAGAGATCTGGGAGGGGAGCAGTTCTTC